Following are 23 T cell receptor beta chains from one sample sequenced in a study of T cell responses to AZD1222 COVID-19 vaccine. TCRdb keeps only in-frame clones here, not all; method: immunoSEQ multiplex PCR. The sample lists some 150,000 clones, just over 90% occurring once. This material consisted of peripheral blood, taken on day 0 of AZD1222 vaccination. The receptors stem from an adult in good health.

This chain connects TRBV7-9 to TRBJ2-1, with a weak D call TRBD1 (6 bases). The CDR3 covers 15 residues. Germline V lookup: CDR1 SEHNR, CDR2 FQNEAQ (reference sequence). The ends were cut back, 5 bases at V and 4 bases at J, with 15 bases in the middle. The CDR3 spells CASSLRQVPYNEQFF. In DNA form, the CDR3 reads TGTGCCAGCAGCCTGCGACAGGTGCCATACAATGAGCAGTTCTTC.

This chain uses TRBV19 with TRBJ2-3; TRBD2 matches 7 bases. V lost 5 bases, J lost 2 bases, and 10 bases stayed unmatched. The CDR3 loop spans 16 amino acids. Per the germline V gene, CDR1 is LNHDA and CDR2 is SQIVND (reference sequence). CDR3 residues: CASSEPGGTTTDTQYF. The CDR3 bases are TGTGCCAGTAGTGAGCCTGGCGGGACTACCACAGATACGCAGTATTTT.

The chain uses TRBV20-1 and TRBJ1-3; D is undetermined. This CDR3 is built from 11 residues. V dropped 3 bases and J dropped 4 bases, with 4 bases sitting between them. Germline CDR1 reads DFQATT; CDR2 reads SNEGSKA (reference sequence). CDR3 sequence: CSASVGNTIYF. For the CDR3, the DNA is TGCAGTGCTAGCGTGGGAAACACCATATATTTT.

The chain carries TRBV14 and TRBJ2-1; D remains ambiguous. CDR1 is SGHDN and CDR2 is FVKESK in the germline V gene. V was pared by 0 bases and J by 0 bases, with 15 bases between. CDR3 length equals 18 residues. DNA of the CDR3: TGTGCCAGCAGCCAAGATCGAGGCATAGTACGCTCCTACAATGAGCAGTTCTTC. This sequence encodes CASSQDRGIVRSYNEQFF.

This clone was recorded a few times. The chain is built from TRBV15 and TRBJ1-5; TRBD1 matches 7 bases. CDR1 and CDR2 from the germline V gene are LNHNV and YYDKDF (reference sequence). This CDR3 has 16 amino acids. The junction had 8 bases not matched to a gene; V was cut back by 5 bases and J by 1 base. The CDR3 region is CATSRTRQGSNQPQHF. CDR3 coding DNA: TGTGCCACCAGCCGTACCCGACAGGGAAGCAATCAGCCCCAGCATTTT. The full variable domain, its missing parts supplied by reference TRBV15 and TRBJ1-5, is DAMVIQNPRYQVTQFGKPVTLSCSQTLNHNVMYWYQQKSSQAPKLLFHYYDKDFNNEADTPDNFQSRRPNTSFCFLDIRSPGLGDTAMYLCATSRTRQGSNQPQHFGDGTRLSIL.

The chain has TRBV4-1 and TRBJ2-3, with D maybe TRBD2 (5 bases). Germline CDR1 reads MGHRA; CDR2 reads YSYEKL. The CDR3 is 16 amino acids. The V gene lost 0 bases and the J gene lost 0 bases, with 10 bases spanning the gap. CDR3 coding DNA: TGCGCCAGCAGCCAAGATGGCGGGCCTAGCACAGATACGCAGTATTTT. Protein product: CASSQDGGPSTDTQYF.

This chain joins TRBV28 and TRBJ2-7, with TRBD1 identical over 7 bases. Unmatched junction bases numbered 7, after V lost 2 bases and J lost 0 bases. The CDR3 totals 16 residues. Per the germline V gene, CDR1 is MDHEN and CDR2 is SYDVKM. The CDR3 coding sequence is TGTGCCAGCAGTTTAGGGACAGTCTTCCTCTCCTACGAGCAGTACTTC. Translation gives CASSLGTVFLSYEQYF.

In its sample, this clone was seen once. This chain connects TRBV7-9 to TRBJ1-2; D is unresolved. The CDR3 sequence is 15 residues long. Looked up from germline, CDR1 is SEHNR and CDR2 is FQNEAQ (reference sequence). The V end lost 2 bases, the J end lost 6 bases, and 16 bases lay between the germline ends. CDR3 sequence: CASSLRAEYSDGYTF. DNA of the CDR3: TGTGCCAGCAGCTTAAGGGCAGAGTATAGCGATGGCTACACCTTC.

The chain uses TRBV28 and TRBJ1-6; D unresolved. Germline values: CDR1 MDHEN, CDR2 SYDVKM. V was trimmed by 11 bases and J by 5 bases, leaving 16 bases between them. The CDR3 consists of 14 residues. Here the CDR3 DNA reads TGTGCCGGCCGGTCGGGCACGAATAATTCACCCCTCCACTTT. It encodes CAGRSGTNNSPLHF.

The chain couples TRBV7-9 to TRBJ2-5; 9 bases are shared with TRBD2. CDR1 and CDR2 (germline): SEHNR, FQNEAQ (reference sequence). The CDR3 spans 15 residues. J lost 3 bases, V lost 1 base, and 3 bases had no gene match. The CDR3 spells CASSLDSSGEETQYF. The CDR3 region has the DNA TGTGCCAGCAGCTTAGATTCTAGCGGGGAAGAGACCCAGTACTTC.

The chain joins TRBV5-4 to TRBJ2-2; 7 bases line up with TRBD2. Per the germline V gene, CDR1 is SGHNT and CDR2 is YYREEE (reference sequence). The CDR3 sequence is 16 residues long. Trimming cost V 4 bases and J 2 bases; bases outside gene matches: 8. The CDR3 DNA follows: TGTGCCAGCAGCGAGCCGGGACTACAAAACACCGGGGAGCTGTTTTTT. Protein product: CASSEPGLQNTGELFF.

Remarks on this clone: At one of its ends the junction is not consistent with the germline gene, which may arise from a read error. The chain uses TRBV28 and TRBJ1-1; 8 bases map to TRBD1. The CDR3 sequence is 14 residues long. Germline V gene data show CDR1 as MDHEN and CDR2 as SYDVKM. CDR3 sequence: CASSGDRLNAEAFF. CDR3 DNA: TGTGCCAGCAGTGGGGACAGGTTGAACGCTGAAGCTTTCTTT.

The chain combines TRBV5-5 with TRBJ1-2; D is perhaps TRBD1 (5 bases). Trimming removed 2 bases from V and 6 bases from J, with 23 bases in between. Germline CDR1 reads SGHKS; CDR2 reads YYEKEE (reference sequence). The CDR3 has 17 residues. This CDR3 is CASSFPFRDSRVHGYTF. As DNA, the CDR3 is TGTGCCAGCAGCTTCCCGTTCCGGGACTCAAGGGTACATGGCTACACCTTC.

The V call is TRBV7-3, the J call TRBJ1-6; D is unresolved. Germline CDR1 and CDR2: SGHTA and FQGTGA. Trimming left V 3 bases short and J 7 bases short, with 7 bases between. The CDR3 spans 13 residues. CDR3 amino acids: CASSLTGNSPLHF. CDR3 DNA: TGTGCCAGCAGCTTGACCGGGAATTCACCCCTCCACTTT.

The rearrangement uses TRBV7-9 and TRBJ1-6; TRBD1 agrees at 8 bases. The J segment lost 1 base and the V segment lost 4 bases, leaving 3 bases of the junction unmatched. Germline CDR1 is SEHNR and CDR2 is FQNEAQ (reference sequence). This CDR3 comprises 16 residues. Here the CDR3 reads CASSSTGASYNSPLHF. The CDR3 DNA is TGTGCCAGCAGCTCGACAGGGGCGTCCTATAATTCACCCCTCCACTTT.

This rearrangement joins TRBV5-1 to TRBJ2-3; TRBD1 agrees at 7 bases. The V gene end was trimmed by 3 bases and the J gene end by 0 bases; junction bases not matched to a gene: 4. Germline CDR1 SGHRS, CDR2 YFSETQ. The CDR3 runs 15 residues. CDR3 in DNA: TGCGCCAGCAGCTCCGGGACAGACAGCACAGATACGCAGTATTTT. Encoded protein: CASSSGTDSTDTQYF.

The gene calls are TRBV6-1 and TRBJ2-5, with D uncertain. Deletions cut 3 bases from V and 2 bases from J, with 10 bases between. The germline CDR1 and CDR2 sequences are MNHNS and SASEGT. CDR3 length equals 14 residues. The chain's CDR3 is CASSEVVSQETQYF. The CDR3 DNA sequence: TGTGCCAGCAGTGAGGTCGTGTCACAAGAGACCCAGTACTTC.

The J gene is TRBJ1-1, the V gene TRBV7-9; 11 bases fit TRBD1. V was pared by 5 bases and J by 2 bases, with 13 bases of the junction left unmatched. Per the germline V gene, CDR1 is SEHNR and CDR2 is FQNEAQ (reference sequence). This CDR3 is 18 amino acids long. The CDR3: CASSPRRGGTGGNTEAFF. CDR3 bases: TGTGCCAGCAGCCCCCGGCGGGGGGGGACAGGGGGAAACACTGAAGCTTTCTTT.

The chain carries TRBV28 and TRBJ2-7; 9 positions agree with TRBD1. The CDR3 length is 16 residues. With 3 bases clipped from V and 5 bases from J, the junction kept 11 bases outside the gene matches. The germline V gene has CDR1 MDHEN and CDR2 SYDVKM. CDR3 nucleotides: TGTGCCAGCAGTTTTCTTATACTAACAGGGGGCGACGAGCAGTACTTC. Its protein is CASSFLILTGGDEQYF.

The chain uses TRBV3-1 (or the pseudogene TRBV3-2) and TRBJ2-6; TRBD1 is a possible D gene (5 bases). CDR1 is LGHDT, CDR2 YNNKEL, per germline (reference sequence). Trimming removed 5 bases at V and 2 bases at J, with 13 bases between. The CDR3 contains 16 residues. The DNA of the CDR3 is TGTGCCAGCAGCTCTCAGGGATACGCTGGGGCCAACGTCCTGACTTTC. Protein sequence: CASSSQGYAGANVLTF.

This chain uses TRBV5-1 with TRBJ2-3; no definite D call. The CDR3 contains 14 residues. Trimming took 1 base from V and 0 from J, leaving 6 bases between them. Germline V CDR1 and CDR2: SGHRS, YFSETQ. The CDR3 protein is CASSLRPSTDTQYF. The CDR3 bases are TGCGCCAGCAGCTTGAGACCAAGCACAGATACGCAGTATTTT.

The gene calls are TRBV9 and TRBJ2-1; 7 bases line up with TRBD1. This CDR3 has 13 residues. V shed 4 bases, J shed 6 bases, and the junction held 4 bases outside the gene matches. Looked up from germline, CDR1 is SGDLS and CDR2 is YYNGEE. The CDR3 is CASSTGQSNEQFF. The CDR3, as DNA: TGTGCCAGCAGCACGGGACAGTCCAATGAGCAGTTCTTC.

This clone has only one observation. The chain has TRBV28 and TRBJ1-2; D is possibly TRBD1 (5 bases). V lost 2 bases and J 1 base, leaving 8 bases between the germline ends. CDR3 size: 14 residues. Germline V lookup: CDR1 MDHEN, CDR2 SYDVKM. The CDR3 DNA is TGTGCCAGCAGTTTAGGGGGGGATAACTATGGCTACACCTTC. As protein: CASSLGGDNYGYTF.